Included here is one TCR beta chain sequence, with context. The sample holds a few counts of this clonotype. The clone's antigen remains unknown. No quality values exist for individual bases; no much larger clone is one base distant. This sample was included in a study of T cell repertoires in cytomegalovirus infection (dated by TCRdb to between 2018 and 2021). Regarding the study in general: Peptide stimulations targeted recently identified HLA-C-restricted CMV epitopes, whose presentation resists viral immunomodulation, together with well-studied HLA-B-restricted epitopes. Because public TCR beta signatures pointed to carriage of CMV infection together with the matching HLA type, the HLA type of each donor mattered for the analysis. The full study reports these points: In both this cohort and an independent 352-donor cohort, the cumulative frequency of public TCR beta family members distinguished carriers of CMV infection plus the relevant HLA type. The ex vivo response was dominated by HLA-C-restricted CMV-specific TCR beta clonotypes, and the single most frequent clonotype in two of eight donors was supplied by these HLA-C-restricted clonotypes.

The CDR3 contains 14 residues, cysteine and phenylalanine counted. Only CDR3 DNA is held: 42 bases, read in frame from base 1. CDR1 and CDR2 are drawn from the germline V gene (reference sequence): MNHEY, SMNVEV. V and J are truncated by 5 bases and 1 base respectively, leaving an intervening sequence of 12 bases. The sample's treatment or condition label is to be understood as: in vitro stimulation with specific CMV peptide epitopes to enrich CMV-specific T cells. Reads for this sample came from an Illumina HiSeq 1500. TCRdb applied fastp at Q25 and MiXCR to the public reads, then kept only in-frame beta chains. Each CDR3 protein appears once, grouped with its most common genes and DNA. This sample has roughly 340,000 distinct CDR3 sequences in its table, and 25% to 35% of those were observed once. The ten largest account for around 20% of the sample.

The chain links TRBV27 with TRBJ2-7, with the D gene uncertain. The source of this sequence is a human donor in good health (CMV status not recorded). Some clones in this sample may be carry-over from other donors' samples. Sample: cultured PBMCs, taken from culture after CMV antigen stimulation. The bases read TGTGCCAGCAGTCCATTAGTAGGGTCCTACGAGCAGTACTTC. Its protein is CASSPLVGSYEQYF.